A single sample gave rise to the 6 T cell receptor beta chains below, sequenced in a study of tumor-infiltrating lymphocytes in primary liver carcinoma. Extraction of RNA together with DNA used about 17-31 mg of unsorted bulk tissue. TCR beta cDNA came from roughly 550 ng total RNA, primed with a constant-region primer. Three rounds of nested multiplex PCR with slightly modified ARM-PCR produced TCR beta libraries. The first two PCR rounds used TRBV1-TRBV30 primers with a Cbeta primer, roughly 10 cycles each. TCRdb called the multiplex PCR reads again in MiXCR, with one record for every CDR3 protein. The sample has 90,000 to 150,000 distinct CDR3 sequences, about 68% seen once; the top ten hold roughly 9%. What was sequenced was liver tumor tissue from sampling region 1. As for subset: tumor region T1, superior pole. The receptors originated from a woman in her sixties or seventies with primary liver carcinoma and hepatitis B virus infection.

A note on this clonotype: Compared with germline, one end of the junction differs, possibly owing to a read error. The CDR3 spells CASSQVGWTGLGEKFF. In DNA, the CDR3 is TGTGCCAGCAGCCAAGTGGGCTGGACTGGCCTTGGTGAGAAGTTCTTC. The gene calls are TRBV14 and TRBJ2-1; maybe TRBD2 (5 bases). The germline CDR1 and CDR2 sequences are SGHDN and FVKESK. The CDR3 has 16 amino acids.

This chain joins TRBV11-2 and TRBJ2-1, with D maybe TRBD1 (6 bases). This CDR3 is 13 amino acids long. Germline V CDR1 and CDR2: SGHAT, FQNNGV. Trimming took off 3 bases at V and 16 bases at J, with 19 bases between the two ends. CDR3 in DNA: TGTGCCAGCAGCTTGCTACAGGGAGATTTGCACTTCTTC. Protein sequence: CASSLLQGDLHFF.

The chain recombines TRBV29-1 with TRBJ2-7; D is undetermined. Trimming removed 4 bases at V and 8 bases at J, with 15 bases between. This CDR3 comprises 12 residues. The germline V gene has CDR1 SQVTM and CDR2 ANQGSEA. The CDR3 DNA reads TGCAGCGTTGGTATCAAGTTGTCCAAGCAGTACTTC. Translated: CSVGIKLSKQYF.

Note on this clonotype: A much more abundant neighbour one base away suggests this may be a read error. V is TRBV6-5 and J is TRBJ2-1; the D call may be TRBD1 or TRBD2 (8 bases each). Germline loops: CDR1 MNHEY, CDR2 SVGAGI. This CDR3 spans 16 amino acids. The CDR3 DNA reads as TGTGCCAGCAGCCCCCCCCAGGGGGCGGGGGGCAATGATCAGTTCTTC. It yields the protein CASSPPQGAGGNDQFF.

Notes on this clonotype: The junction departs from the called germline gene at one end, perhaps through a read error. CDR3 sequence (DNA): TGCGCCAGCAGCTTGTTGTGGGGCCACTACAATGGGCAGTTCTTC. Its protein product is CASSLLWGHYNGQFF. This chain uses TRBV5-1 with TRBJ2-1, with D possibly matching TRBD1 (5 bases). Germline loops: CDR1 SGHRS, CDR2 YFSETQ. CDR3 length: 15 residues. Combining the CDR3 with reference TRBV5-1 and TRBJ2-1 gives the whole variable domain KAGVTQTPRYLIKTRGQQVTLSCSPISGHRSVSWYQQTPGQGLQFLFEYFSETQRNKGNFPGRFSGRQFSNSRSEMNVSTLELGDSALYLCASSLLWGHYNGQFFGPGTRLTVL.

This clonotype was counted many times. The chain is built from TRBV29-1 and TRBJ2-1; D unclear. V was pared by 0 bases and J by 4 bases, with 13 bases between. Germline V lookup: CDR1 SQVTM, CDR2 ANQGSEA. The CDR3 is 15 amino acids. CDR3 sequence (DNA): TGCAGCGTTGAAGATTTGGCAGGTGAATACAATGAGCAGTTCTTC. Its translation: CSVEDLAGEYNEQFF.